The 15 T cell receptor beta chains given below trace back to one sample, sequenced in a study of T-cell reconstitution after alpha-beta-depleted transplantation in children. Unique molecular identifiers were used to barcode this TCRbeta library. Using its own MiXCR run on the PCR reads, TCRdb lists one record per CDR3 protein. Among hundreds of thousands of distinct CDR3 sequences listed, roughly 23% were seen once. Material: PBMCs, mostly from graft donor cells, obtained 360 days after TCRalphabeta/CD19-depleted stem cell transplant. These TCRs come from a boy in the first two years of life who had a stem cell transplant for acute myeloid leukemia, so the T cells may come from the graft donor.

CDR3 protein: CSVAWGGTGSTHRYEQYF. The CDR3 bases are TGCAGCGTTGCATGGGGGGGGACAGGGTCAACCCATAGATACGAGCAGTACTTC. The genes are TRBV29-1 and TRBJ2-7, with 9 bases lining up with TRBD1. CDR1 and CDR2 (germline): SQVTM, ANQGSEA. The J segment lost 4 bases and the V segment lost 4 bases, leaving 20 bases of the junction unmatched. The CDR3 is 18 residues long.

This clonotype occurred many times. The chain links TRBV6-5 to TRBJ1-1; a weak D match, TRBD1 (6 bases). Deletions cut 2 bases from V and 0 bases from J, with 16 bases between. The CDR3 consists of 17 residues. Germline CDR1 is MNHEY and CDR2 is SVGAGI. CDR3 nucleotide sequence: TGTGCCAGCAGTTACGGGACATCTCGTCTAATGAACACTGAAGCTTTCTTT. Protein: CASSYGTSRLMNTEAFF.

This clonotype was picked up many times. The CDR3, as DNA: TGTGCCAGCAGCCTCCCGGGGGATACGCAGTATTTT. As protein: CASSLPGDTQYF. The chain employs TRBV7-3 and TRBJ2-3, with D possibly matching TRBD2 (5 bases). Germline CDR1 and CDR2: SGHTA and FQGTGA. CDR3 length: 12 residues. V was clipped by 5 bases and J by 6 bases, with 9 bases between them.

The J gene is TRBJ1-4, the V gene TRBV4-1, with 8 bases that match TRBD1. CDR3 length equals 17 residues. V lost 0 bases, J lost 4 bases, and 7 bases stayed unmatched. Germline V lookup: CDR1 MGHRA, CDR2 YSYEKL. The CDR3 bases are TGCGCCAGCAGCCAAGAAAGGACAGGGATTAGTAATGAAAAACTGTTTTTT. Translated: CASSQERTGISNEKLFF.

The V and J genes are TRBV14 and TRBJ2-1, with D perhaps being TRBD1 or TRBD2 (5 bases each). This CDR3 is built from 16 residues. V was clipped by 0 bases and J by 2 bases, with 11 bases between them. In germline, CDR1 is SGHDN, CDR2 FVKESK. CDR3 nucleotides: TGTGCCAGCAGCCAAGATCGGGGACGGACCTACAATGAGCAGTTCTTC. Amino acids: CASSQDRGRTYNEQFF.

This clonotype has ten or more counts. The V call is TRBV6-1, the J call TRBJ2-7, with D perhaps TRBD2 (6 bases). The CDR3 loop spans 18 amino acids. CDR1 and CDR2 (germline): MNHNS, SASEGT. V lost 6 bases and J 5 bases, leaving 29 bases between the germline ends. The CDR3 here is CASSRGKWSGTDTHEQYF. The CDR3 DNA is TGTGCCAGCAGCCGCGGGAAGTGGTCCGGGACGGATACCCACGAGCAGTACTTC.

The rearrangement joins TRBV25-1 to TRBJ2-7; a possible D gene is TRBD2 (5 bases). This CDR3 has 14 amino acids. V was clipped by 5 bases and J by 0 bases, with 11 bases between them. In germline, CDR1 is MGHDK, CDR2 SYGVNS. CDR3 DNA: TGTGCCAGCAGTTCGGACTTAAGCTCCTACGAGCAGTACTTC. It specifies CASSSDLSSYEQYF.

This clonotype occurred a few times. The rearrangement joins TRBV7-2 to TRBJ2-1; 11 nucleotides line up with TRBD2. The CDR3 contains 16 residues. The germline gives CDR1 SGHTA, CDR2 FQGNSA. Unmatched junction bases numbered 13, after V lost 8 bases and J lost 7 bases. CDR3 in amino acids: CASAQGVLAGVNEQFF. The DNA for the CDR3 is TGTGCCAGCGCTCAGGGGGTACTAGCGGGGGTTAATGAGCAGTTCTTC.

V is TRBV20-1 and J is TRBJ1-3, with 10 bases lining up with TRBD1. Germline V gene data show CDR1 as DFQATT and CDR2 as SNEGSKA (reference sequence). This CDR3 region has 15 residues. Trimming cost V 6 bases and J 4 bases; bases outside gene matches: 9. The CDR3 is CSANRDRGAGNTIYF. CDR3 DNA: TGCAGTGCAAACCGGGACAGGGGCGCAGGAAACACCATATATTTT.

The sample holds many counts of this clonotype. This sequence joins TRBV20-1 and TRBJ2-1; D is unresolved. V lost 7 bases, J lost 8 bases, and 15 bases lay in between. CDR1 and CDR2 (germline): DFQATT, SNEGSKA (reference sequence). The CDR3 contains 12 residues. In DNA form, the CDR3 reads TGCAGTGTTGTGCTTTTGCAGGATGAGCAGTTCTTC. Residues: CSVVLLQDEQFF.

The rearrangement links TRBV19 to TRBJ2-1; 15 nucleotides agree with TRBD2. The germline gives CDR1 LNHDA, CDR2 SQIVND (reference sequence). Trimming at V came to 4 bases and at J to 9 bases, leaving 7 bases not matched to a gene. This CDR3 comprises 16 residues. CDR3 DNA sequence: TGTGCCAGTAGTACCCTGGGACTAGCGGGGGGTGGTGAGCAGTTCTTC. It codes for CASSTLGLAGGGEQFF.

This clonotype occurred many times. The chain employs TRBV12-3 or TRBV12-4 and TRBJ1-2, with a tentative D call TRBD1 (5 bases). The CDR3 has 13 residues. V shed 8 bases and J shed 7 bases, with 17 bases lying between them. CDR3 sequence reads: CASLTRVGSGYTF. CDR3 sequence (DNA): TGTGCCAGCCTAACCAGGGTAGGAAGTGGCTACACCTTC.

The genes are TRBV7-2 and TRBJ2-7; 7 bases align to TRBD1. The CDR3 is 13 residues long. In germline, CDR1 is SGHTA, CDR2 FQGNSA. The trim removed 5 bases at V and 5 bases at J, leaving 6 bases unmatched. The CDR3 reads CASSARDRDEQYF. The CDR3 bases are TGTGCCAGCAGCGCACGGGACAGAGACGAGCAGTACTTC.

In its sample, this clonotype was seen many times. V and J are TRBV29-1 and TRBJ2-1, with D possibly being TRBD1 (5 bases). Trimming left V 4 bases short and J 5 bases short, with 12 bases between. Per germline, CDR1 SQVTM and CDR2 ANQGSEA. This CDR3 has 13 amino acids. The CDR3 here is CSVAQGRDNEQFF. The CDR3, as DNA: TGCAGCGTTGCTCAGGGTAGGGACAATGAGCAGTTCTTC.

This clonotype was detected only a few times. The chain has TRBV20-1 and TRBJ2-3; 10 positions agree with TRBD2. The V segment lost 0 bases and the J segment 5 bases; nucleotides outside the gene matches: 14. The CDR3 runs 18 residues. CDR1 and CDR2 (germline): DFQATT, SNEGSKA (reference sequence). CDR3 amino acids: CSARDPVLSGGAIDTQYF. Written as DNA, the CDR3 is TGCAGTGCTAGAGATCCGGTATTGAGCGGGGGGGCAATAGATACGCAGTATTTT.